A selection of T cell receptor beta chains follows, all from one sample in a study of blood T cell repertoires in COVID-19. TCRdb keeps only in-frame clones here, not all; method: immunoSEQ multiplex PCR. The sample shows 410,000 or so clones, around 89% of them seen only once. Sequencing was carried out using peripheral blood. The receptors originated from a woman aged 40 to 49 with COVID-19, enrolled during active disease. Both conserved end residues are part of each CDR3. Each record gives: clone size, J gene, V gene, CDR3 length, D gene, CDR3 DNA, CDR3 protein. A D gene is named only where the DNA matches it firmly. Some rows have no size entry. The others give once, few or many, or a class for an expanded clone.

.	TRBJ2-1	TRBV6-4	15	.	TGTGCCAGCAGTGCCCGACAGAATTCCTACAATGAGCAGTTCTTC	CASSARQNSYNEQFF
few	TRBJ1-5	TRBV7-2	15	.	TGTGCCAGCAGCTCCGGGGGATCTTCCAATCAGCCCCAGCATTTT	CASSSGGSSNQPQHF
.	TRBJ1-2	TRBV6-1	15	.	TGTGCCAGCAGTGAAGGCATCCAGGGTGGCTATGGCTACACCTTC	CASSEGIQGGYGYTF
.	TRBJ2-5	TRBV7-9	14	.	TGTGCCAGCAGCTTAGTAACACTACAAGAGACCCAGTACTTC	CASSLVTLQETQYF
.	TRBJ1-3	TRBV5-1	14	TRBD1	TGCGCCAGCAGCTTCGGGACAGCTAGAAACACCATATATTTT	CASSFGTARNTIYF
.	TRBJ1-3	TRBV28	16	.	TGTGCCAGCAGTTCCCGGGTACAGGGATCTGGAAACACCATATATTTT	CASSSRVQGSGNTIYF
.	TRBJ1-1	TRBV6-5	14	.	TGTGCCAGCGGGGGGGAGAATATGAACACTGAAGCTTTCTTT	CASGGENMNTEAFF
.	TRBJ1-1	TRBV7-9	9	.	TGTTGGACAGCCACTGAAGCTTTCTTT	CWTATEAFF
.	TRBJ2-1	TRBV12-5	15	TRBD1	TGTGCTAGTGCGACCTCGGAGACAGGGGCCAATGAGCAGTTCTTC	CASATSETGANEQFF
.	TRBJ2-7	TRBV7-3	14	TRBD2	TGTGCCAGCAGCCCGACTAGCGATTCCTACGAGCAGTACTTC	CASSPTSDSYEQYF
.	TRBJ2-3	TRBV11-2	15	TRBD2	TGTGCCAGCAGCCCCGGGACTAGGCCTTCAGATACGCAGTATTTT	CASSPGTRPSDTQYF
.	TRBJ2-3	TRBV9	13	.	TGTGCCAGCAGCTCAATGAGCACAGATACGCAGTATTTT	CASSSMSTDTQYF
.	TRBJ1-1	TRBV6-2/TRBV6-3	13	.	TGTGCCAGCAGTTACATAGGACAGAGCTCGGCTTTCTTT	CASSYIGQSSAFF
.	TRBJ1-1	TRBV28	13	.	TGTGCCAGCAGTCCGGCAGGGAACACTGAAGCTTTCTTT	CASSPAGNTEAFF
.	TRBJ1-2	TRBV6-5	15	.	TGTGCCAGCAGTCCCGAAATCAGGACTACCTATGGCTACACCTTC	CASSPEIRTTYGYTF
.	TRBJ2-1	TRBV3-1/TRBV3-2	17	TRBD1	TGTGCCAGCAGCCACAGGACAGGGAACACAGTCAGGGATGAGCAGTTCTTC	CASSHRTGNTVRDEQFF
.	TRBJ2-1	TRBV7-9	15	TRBD2	TGTGCCAGCAGCTTAGTGCTAGCGGGAGAAAATGAGCAGTTCTTC	CASSLVLAGENEQFF
.	TRBJ1-2	TRBV6-2/TRBV6-3	14	.	TGTGCCAGCAGTTATGACATCAACGGTTATGGCTACACCTTC	CASSYDINGYGYTF
once	TRBJ2-2	TRBV6-6	13	.	TGTGCCAGCAGTCCGACAGCCACCGGGGAGCTGTTTTTT	CASSPTATGELFF
few	TRBJ2-1	TRBV2	21	TRBD2	TGTGCCAGCAGTGAAGCGCTTCCTTGGGCTAGCGGGCGGGAAGGTTACAATGAGCAGTTCTTC	CASSEALPWASGREGYNEQFF
.	TRBJ2-1	TRBV7-9	15	.	TGTGCCAGCAGCCCGACACGGGGAGGATACAATGAGCAGTTCTTC	CASSPTRGGYNEQFF
.	TRBJ1-3	TRBV9	19	TRBD1	TGTGCCAACCTTTCCAGCAGGACAGGGATATTAAGCTCTGGAAACACCATATATTTT	CANLSSRTGILSSGNTIYF
.	TRBJ2-1	TRBV6-5	14	.	TGTGCCAGCAGTTCGGGGGTAGCCTACAATGAGCAGTTCTTC	CASSSGVAYNEQFF
.	TRBJ2-2	TRBV11-2	18	TRBD2	TGTGCCAGCAGCTTAGGAGAGTTCAGCGGGAGGTACACCGGGGAGCTGTTTTTT	CASSLGEFSGRYTGELFF
few	TRBJ1-1	TRBV18	17	TRBD1	TGTGCCAGCTCACCTCCCAGAGGGGGCGAAATGGACACTGAAGCTTTCTTT	CASSPPRGGEMDTEAFF
.	TRBJ1-3	TRBV6-1	15	.	TGTGCCAGCAGTGACGGGAACGGGGCTGGAAACACCATATATTTT	CASSDGNGAGNTIYF
.	TRBJ1-2	TRBV4-1	15	.	TGCGCCAGCAGCCAAGATCCCCCCCGAGGCTATGGCTACACCTTC	CASSQDPPRGYGYTF